A selection of T cell receptor beta chains follows, all from one sample in a study of cytomegalovirus exposure and HLA in healthy donors. Assay used: immunoSEQ multiplex PCR; TCRdb lists only in-frame clones, some missing. This table holds approximately 120,000 clones, almost 90% found once. Sequences were obtained from PBMCs. All receptors come from a woman younger than 35 in good health and CMV-seronegative. Both conserved end residues are part of each CDR3. Fields, in order: CDR3 DNA, CDR3 protein, D gene, J gene, clone size, V gene. D genes are given only for firm matches. The size entry is marked missing in some rows and otherwise reads once, few, many or a size class.

TGTGCCAGCAGCTTGAATCCAAATCAGCCCCAGCATTTT	CASSLNPNQPQHF	.	TRBJ1-5	.	TRBV5-6
TGCGCCAGCAGCCAAGTAGCGGGGAAATACGAGCAGTACTTC	CASSQVAGKYEQYF	TRBD2	TRBJ2-7	.	TRBV4-3
TGTGCCAGCAGTTCAGGGAGGTGGGAAGCTTTCTTT	CASSSGRWEAFF	.	TRBJ1-1	.	TRBV27
TGTGCCTGGAGAGGTAGAGGAGGGTATACGCAGTATTTT	CAWRGRGGYTQYF	.	TRBJ2-3	.	TRBV30
TGTGCCAGCAGTTACGCCCAGCGGCACGGGGAGCAGTACTTC	CASSYAQRHGEQYF	.	TRBJ2-7	.	TRBV6-5
TGTGCCAGCAGCCTACTAGCGGGGGGCGAGACCCAGTACTTC	CASSLLAGGETQYF	TRBD2	TRBJ2-5	.	TRBV4-2
TGTGCCTGGAGTGAGTGGGGACAGCCGAACACCGGGGAGCTGTTTTTT	CAWSEWGQPNTGELFF	TRBD1	TRBJ2-2	.	TRBV30
TGTGCCAGCAGCTTAGACCAGGGACTAGCGGCGAACACCGGGGAGCTGTTTTTT	CASSLDQGLAANTGELFF	TRBD2	TRBJ2-2	.	TRBV11-2
TGTGCCAGCAGTGAATTAGGGGTCGGGGAGCTGTTTTTT	CASSELGVGELFF	.	TRBJ2-2	.	TRBV25-1
TGTGCCAGCAGCTTGGTTCCCGTTTCGGTAGCCGAGCAGTACTTC	CASSLVPVSVAEQYF	.	TRBJ2-7	.	TRBV7-7
TGTGCCAGCAGTGACGCCCAGGATACGCAGTATTTT	CASSDAQDTQYF	.	TRBJ2-3	few	TRBV6-4
TGTGCCAGCAGTGAATCCCGGACAGAGTCCTACGAGCAGTACTTC	CASSESRTESYEQYF	.	TRBJ2-7	.	TRBV25-1
TGTGCCAGCAGTCCTCAGGGGACCCGGAACACTGAAGCTTTCTTT	CASSPQGTRNTEAFF	.	TRBJ1-1	.	TRBV2
TGCGCCAGCAGCCAACATACAGGGGGCGAGTACAATGAGCAGTTCTTC	CASSQHTGGEYNEQFF	TRBD1	TRBJ2-1	.	TRBV4-3
TGCGCCAGCAGCCAAGTACGGGGCTCTGGGGCCAACGTCCTGACTTTC	CASSQVRGSGANVLTF	.	TRBJ2-6	.	TRBV4-1
TGTGCCACCAGCAGAGATGACAGGTTGGGAGATACGCAGTATTTT	CATSRDDRLGDTQYF	.	TRBJ2-3	.	TRBV15
TGTGCCGGAAATAGCGGGGGGAACACCGGGGAGCTGTTTTTT	CAGNSGGNTGELFF	TRBD2	TRBJ2-2	.	TRBV28
TGTGCCAGCAGCTTAGGGGCTAGCGATTTTAACGAGCAGTACTTC	CASSLGASDFNEQYF	.	TRBJ2-7	.	TRBV7-6
TGTGCCTGGAGTTCGGGAGTACGGACAGATACGCAGTATTTT	CAWSSGVRTDTQYF	.	TRBJ2-3	once	TRBV30
TGTGCCAGCAGTGGGGAGCGGTTCTACAATGAGCAGTTCTTC	CASSGERFYNEQFF	.	TRBJ2-1	.	TRBV6-1
TGTGCCAGCAGCCTAAGAATGACAGGCCGCGGTTCTGGAAACACCATATATTTT	CASSLRMTGRGSGNTIYF	.	TRBJ1-3	.	TRBV4-2
TGTGCCAGCAGCTATAGCGGGAGCTACACAGATACGCAGTATTTT	CASSYSGSYTDTQYF	TRBD2	TRBJ2-3	.	TRBV11-2